This TCR beta chain appears in the sequencing data of a study of cytomegalovirus exposure and HLA in healthy donors (dated by TCRdb to the late 2010s). Turning to the overall study: In an earlier analysis of around 540 of the donors, about 270 Gb of sequence data and just under 120 million unique TCR beta sequences from about 190 million T cells were reported. In a later analysis, previously published TCR beta repertoires from several hundred donors were re-analyzed and high-resolution HLA genotyping was added so that TCR occurrence patterns could be studied. An earlier analysis of several hundred of the donors used high-throughput TCR beta sequencing to judge whether each TCR beta V gene segment behaved as functional or pseudogenic. The study was designed to test whether signatures of past pathogen exposure could be identified by cataloging public T cell receptors. HLA typing included class I and class II loci at four-digit resolution. The study used immunosequencing to profile the T cell repertoires of 666 subjects and linked those repertoires to cytomegalovirus serostatus. Of the roughly 400 genotyped donors, 65% to 90% were placed in the genetic ancestry cluster associated with self-reported Caucasian donors. All discovery cohort repertoires had been generated on a single sequencing platform. To predict cytomegalovirus infection status, the study brought together high-throughput TCR immunosequencing, statistical association of individual TCRs with disease status, and machine learning. Alongside the repertoire data, information on donor age, sex, ethnicity and CMV serostatus was compiled. A later genetic analysis took genome-wide SNP genotypes for about 65% of the roughly 670 donors and used that subset as a discovery cohort. In the later analysis, no new phenotypic data were used to find candidate immune exposures; instead, reliance was placed on TCR beta sequences and their occurrence across donors. The number of donors typed differed by locus, with about 629-630 for A, B, C, DRB1 and DQB1, roughly 550 for DQA1, 600 to 610 for DPA1, and around 450 for DPB1. Because of strong linkage in the cohort, four to six DR-DQ haplotypes were treated as single units for association and clustering. In addition to the first cohort of approximately 650 subjects, a separate validation cohort of approximately 120 different subjects was used. An early release covering over 500 HLA-typed donors comprised about 300 gigabases of sequencing data and around 86 million unique TCR sequences. On average, 235,054 unique TCR beta nucleotide sequences were sequenced per donor among some 420 genotyped donors of the cohort, with roughly 18% of those sequences being non-productive. Broader findings and caveats from the paper: The earlier analysis of approximately 590 of the donors excluded seventeen rarely observed V segments, including chromosome 9 orphons, because counts were too low. In a later analysis, HLA-associated TCR beta chains were found to be more clonally expanded and to have lower generation probabilities than equally common non-associated chains. A further reported finding was that TCR beta sequences accurately predicted the HLA-A and HLA-B alleles for most subjects in the first cohort. The presence/absence analyses assumed that sequencing depth was roughly uniform across donors, and that assumption may not be true. In both the original and validation cohorts, the classifier was reported to diagnose cytomegalovirus status with high specificity and sensitivity. The cohort was sequenced for TCR beta chains only, and without alpha or paired-chain data the features that could be detected were limited. A later analysis reported that several top co-occurrence clusters appeared linked to parvovirus B19, influenza, CMV and Epstein-Barr virus. A total of fewer than 200 TCR beta chains were listed by the study as associated with cytomegalovirus. CMV serostatus was the only immune exposure information available for the cohort. Assigning TCR associations to individual alleles was difficult when HLA alleles, especially DR and DQ, strongly co-occurred. A cluster of highly shared sequence variants was judged likely to represent a technical artifact of the sequencing pipeline. In a later analysis, most CMV-associated TCR beta chains were found to appear HLA-restricted, with HLA associations seemingly driven largely by CMV exposure. A later genetic analysis associated a missense DCLRE1C variant with V-gene and J-gene trimming of TCR beta chains, and an independent cohort replicated the association. The authors suggested that the approach could potentially be generalized to other disease states and immunological phenotypes. HLA typing was unavailable for some donors at each locus, so association tests used only the typed subset. Because the 87-base-pair reads could not distinguish some IMGT-functional V segments, including TRBV6-2 and TRBV6-3, those segments were excluded. An earlier analysis of approximately 530 of the donors showed that most TCR beta V segments appeared in productive rearrangements either about 87% or about 30% of the time, which broadly matched IMGT annotations. A later analysis associated 16,951 TCR beta sequences with specific HLA alleles at a false discovery rate of 0.05. Linkage disequilibrium might explain the correlated functional status among segregating V segments, but an unknown experimental factor could not be ruled out. A later genetic analysis reported fewer N-insertions in productive TCRs among donors in an Asian-associated ancestry cluster than the approximately 670-donor mean. Across donors, most TCR sequences were observed very rarely, whereas some public TCRs were present in many individuals. In vitro tests confirmed that a few of the cytomegalovirus-associated TCR beta chains recognize cytomegalovirus antigens. In a later analysis, TCR association rates were found to vary across HLA loci, with the most associated TCRs seen for DRB1 alleles and the fewest for HLA-C alleles.

Receptor libraries were prepared by the immunoSEQ multiplex PCR assay. A mixture of 60 forward primers for TCR Vbeta segments and 13 reverse primers for TCR Jbeta segments was used in the multiplex PCR. The CDR3 region of rearranged TCR beta genes was amplified from genomic DNA with a multiplex PCR assay. The amplified TCR beta libraries were sequenced on the Illumina HiSeq System as 87-base-pair reads. As for the authors' bioinformatics: Across the 600 to 700 repertoires, a later analysis counted roughly 77 million unique TCR beta chains, some 11 million of which were shared by at least two donors. To remove PCR and sequencing errors, raw reads were error-corrected and collapsed into unique sequences using a nearest-neighbor algorithm that merged closely related sequences. Alignment of CDR3 sequences to IMGT reference sequences was used to assign V, D and J gene segments. For a sequence to be retained, a match of at least six nucleotides was required to both a V gene segment and a J gene segment. Rearrangements were classified as productive when the CDR3 lacked stop codons and remained in frame with V and J, and all other rearrangements were classified as non-productive. Following IMGT convention, CDR3 was defined as the stretch from the second conserved V-encoded cysteine to the conserved J-encoded phenylalanine. In an earlier analysis of around 600 of the donors, sequences lacking an unambiguous match to a single V gene segment were excluded. An earlier analysis of a few hundred of the donors called V segments functional above 56.7% productive rearrangements and segregating when the between-donor standard deviation exceeded 5%. To diagnose cytomegalovirus status from the catalog of TCR beta chain sequences, a statistical classification framework was built. V and J gene assignment, in a later analysis, came from comparing TCR nucleotide sequences with IMGT/GENE-DB human TR gene sequences. In a later analysis, CDR3 sequences and most-parsimonious VDJ recombination scenarios were assigned using the TCRdist pipeline. In a later analysis, each TCR beta chain was defined by its CDR3 amino acid sequence together with its V-gene family, and reads without a unique V-gene family were excluded. As a way to deal with suspected cross-contamination and a sequencing artifact, a later analysis dropped hundreds of nucleotide sequences that were highly shared and had low generation probability. In a later analysis, a clonal expansion index was calculated for each public chain from normalized within-repertoire ranks of inferred template counts. A later analysis computed generation probabilities with a VDJ recombination model fitted to out-of-frame rearrangements, and checked the results against IGoR. Hypergeometric tests were used in a later analysis to score TCR-TCR, TCR-HLA and TCR-CMV co-occurrence, with a repertoire-size bias correction applied to the TCR pairs. False discovery rates were estimated in a later analysis by permuting HLA or CMV assignments 20 times. In a later analysis, co-occurring TCRs were grouped with DBSCAN, and TCRdist sequence similarity was added when clustering was performed within HLA-allele-positive subsets. Repertoires with fewer than 30,000 or more than 120,000 public chains, plus five repertoires with anomalous nucleotide sharing, were excluded from co-occurrence clustering. Imported from immuneACCESS, the table was reduced by TCRdb to in-frame sequences with V and J called. These copies leave out some clones; in studies compared against another copy, an unresolved V gene accounts for under half, and the cause of the remainder is not known. D and trimming were read from the DNA, whereas the V and J calls and clone size are those reported in that table. This sample holds roughly 160,000 clones; over 75% were observed only once. The ten largest clones add up to about 2.5% of the sample.

Taken from cysteine to phenylalanine, the CDR3 has 16 residues. Of the read, only the CDR3 DNA is kept; its 48 bases are in frame from base 1. After removal of 7 bases from V and 5 bases from J, the junction retains 6 bases not matched to a gene. CDR1 and CDR2, looked up from the germline V gene (reference sequence), are MNHNY and SVGAGI. The cohort consisted of 666 healthy bone marrow donors. At the time of sampling, every cohort member was nominally healthy, though immune exposures that went unrecorded were likely present. The donor was CMV seronegative and was included in the group of a few hundred seronegative cohort members. Every donor gave a peripheral blood sample, and the peripheral blood mononuclear cells from that sample were used for TCR beta sequencing. The Qiagen DNeasy Blood Extraction Kit was used to extract genomic DNA from the blood cell samples. In the case of this clone: Its antigen is not yet known. No base qualities exist here, and no much larger clone lies one base off it.

This clonotype was obtained from a male donor in good health and CMV-seronegative. The specimen was PBMCs. This sequence uses TRBV6-6 and TRBJ2-3; 16 central bases correspond to TRBD2. The nucleotide sequence is given as TGTGCCAGCAACCCGGGACTAGCGGGGGGGGGAGATACGCAGTATTTT. Its product reads: CASNPGLAGGGDTQYF.